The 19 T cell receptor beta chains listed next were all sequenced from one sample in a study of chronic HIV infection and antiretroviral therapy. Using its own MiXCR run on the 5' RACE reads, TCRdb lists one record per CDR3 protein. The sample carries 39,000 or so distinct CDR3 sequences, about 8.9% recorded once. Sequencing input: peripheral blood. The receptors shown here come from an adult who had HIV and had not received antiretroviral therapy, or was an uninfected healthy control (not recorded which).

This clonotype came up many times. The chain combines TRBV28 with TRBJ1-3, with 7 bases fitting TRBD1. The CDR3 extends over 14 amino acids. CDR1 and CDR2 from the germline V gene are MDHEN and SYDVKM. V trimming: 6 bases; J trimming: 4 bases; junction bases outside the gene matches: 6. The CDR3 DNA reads TGTGCCAGCAGAGGCAACAGGGGAGGAAACACCATATATTTT. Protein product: CASRGNRGGNTIYF.

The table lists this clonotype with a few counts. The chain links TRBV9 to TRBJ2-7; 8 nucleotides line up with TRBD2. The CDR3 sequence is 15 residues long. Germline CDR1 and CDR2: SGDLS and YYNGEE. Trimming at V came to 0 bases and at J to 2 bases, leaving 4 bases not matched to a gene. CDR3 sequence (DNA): TGTGCCAGCAGCGTAGAGGGGACTAGAACCTACGAGCAGTACTTC. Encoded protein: CASSVEGTRTYEQYF.

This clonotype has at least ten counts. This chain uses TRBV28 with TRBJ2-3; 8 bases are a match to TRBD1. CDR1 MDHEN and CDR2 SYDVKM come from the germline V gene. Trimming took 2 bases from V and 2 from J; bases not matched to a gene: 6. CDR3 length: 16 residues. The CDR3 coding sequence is TGTGCCAGCAGTTTAACCCCGGGACAGGCCACAGATACGCAGTATTTT. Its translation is CASSLTPGQATDTQYF.

The CDR3 bases are TGTGCCAGCAGCCAAGAGGCGGGAGTAACTGCAGATACGCAGTATTTT. Amino acid sequence: CASSQEAGVTADTQYF. The chain uses TRBV4-2 and TRBJ2-3; 7 bases line up with TRBD2. Unmatched junction bases numbered 7, after V lost 0 bases and J lost 4 bases. Germline assignment: CDR1 LGHNA and CDR2 YNFKEQ. This CDR3 has 16 residues.

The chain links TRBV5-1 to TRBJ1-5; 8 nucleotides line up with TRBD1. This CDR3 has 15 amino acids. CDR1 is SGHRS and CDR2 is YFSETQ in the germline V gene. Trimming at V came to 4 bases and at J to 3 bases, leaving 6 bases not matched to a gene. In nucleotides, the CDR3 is TGCGCCAGCAGCGAAGGACAGGGACACAATCAGCCCCAGCATTTT. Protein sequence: CASSEGQGHNQPQHF.

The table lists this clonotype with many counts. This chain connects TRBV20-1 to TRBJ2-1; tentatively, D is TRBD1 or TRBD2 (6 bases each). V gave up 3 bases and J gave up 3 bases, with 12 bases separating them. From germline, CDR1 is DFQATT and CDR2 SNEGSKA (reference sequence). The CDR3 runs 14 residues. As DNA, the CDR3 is TGCAGTGCTAGGGGGAGGACAGTCTACAATGAGCAGTTCTTC. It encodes CSARGRTVYNEQFF.

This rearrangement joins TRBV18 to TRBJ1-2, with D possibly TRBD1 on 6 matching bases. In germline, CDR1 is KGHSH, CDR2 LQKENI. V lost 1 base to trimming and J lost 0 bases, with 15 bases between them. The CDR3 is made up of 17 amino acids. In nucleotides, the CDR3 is TGTGCCAGCTCACCACTAGGCGCGGACAGCTCTAACTATGGCTACACCTTC. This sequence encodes CASSPLGADSSNYGYTF.

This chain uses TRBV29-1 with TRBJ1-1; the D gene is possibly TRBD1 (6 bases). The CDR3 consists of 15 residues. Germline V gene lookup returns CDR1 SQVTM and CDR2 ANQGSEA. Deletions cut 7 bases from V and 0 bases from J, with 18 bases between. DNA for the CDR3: TGCAGCGCCGGGGACATAGGCCGCATGAACACTGAAGCTTTCTTT. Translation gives CSAGDIGRMNTEAFF.

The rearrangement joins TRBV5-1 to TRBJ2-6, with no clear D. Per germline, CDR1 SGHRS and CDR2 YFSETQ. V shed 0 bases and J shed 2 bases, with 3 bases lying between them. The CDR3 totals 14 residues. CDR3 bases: TGCGCCAGCAGCTTGGGTACTGGGGCCAACGTCCTGACTTTC. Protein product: CASSLGTGANVLTF.

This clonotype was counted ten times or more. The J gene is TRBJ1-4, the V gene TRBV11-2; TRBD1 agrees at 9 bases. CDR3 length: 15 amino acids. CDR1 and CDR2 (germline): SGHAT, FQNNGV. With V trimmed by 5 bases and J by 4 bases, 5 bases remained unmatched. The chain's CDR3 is CASSPGTGINEKLFF. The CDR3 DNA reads TGTGCCAGCAGCCCCGGGACAGGGATTAATGAAAAACTGTTTTTT.

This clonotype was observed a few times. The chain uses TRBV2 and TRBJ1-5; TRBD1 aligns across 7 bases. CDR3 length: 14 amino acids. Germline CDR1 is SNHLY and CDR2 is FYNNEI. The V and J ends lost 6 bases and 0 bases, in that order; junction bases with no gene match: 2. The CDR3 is CASRGTVSNQPQHF. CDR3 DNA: TGTGCCAGCAGAGGGACAGTTAGCAATCAGCCCCAGCATTTT. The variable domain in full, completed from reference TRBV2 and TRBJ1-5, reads EPEVTQTPSHQVTQMGQEVILRCVPISNHLYFYWYRQILGQKVEFLVSFYNNEISEKSEIFDDQFSVERPDGSNFTLKIRSTKLEDSAMYFCASRGTVSNQPQHFGDGTRLSIL.

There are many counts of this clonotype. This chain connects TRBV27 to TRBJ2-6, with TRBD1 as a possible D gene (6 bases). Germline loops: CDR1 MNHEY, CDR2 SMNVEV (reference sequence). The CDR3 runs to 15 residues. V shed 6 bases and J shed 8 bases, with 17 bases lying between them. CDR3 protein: CASRSTGSGPNVLTF. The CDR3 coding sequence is TGTGCCAGCAGAAGTACAGGGTCCGGGCCCAACGTCCTGACTTTC.

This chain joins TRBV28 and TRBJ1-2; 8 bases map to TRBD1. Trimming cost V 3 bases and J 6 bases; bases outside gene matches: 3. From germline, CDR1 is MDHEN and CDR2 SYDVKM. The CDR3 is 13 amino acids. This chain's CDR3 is CASSFPDRDGYTF. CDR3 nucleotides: TGTGCCAGCAGTTTTCCGGACAGGGATGGCTACACCTTC.

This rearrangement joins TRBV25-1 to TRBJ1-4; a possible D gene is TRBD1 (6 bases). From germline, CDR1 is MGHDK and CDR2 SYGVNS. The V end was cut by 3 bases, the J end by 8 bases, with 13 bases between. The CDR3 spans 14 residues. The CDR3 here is CASSDVGGEEKLFF. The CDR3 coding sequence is TGTGCCAGCAGTGATGTAGGGGGTGAGGAAAAACTGTTTTTT. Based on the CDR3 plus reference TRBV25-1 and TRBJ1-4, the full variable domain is EADIYQTPRYLVIGTGKKITLECSQTMGHDKMYWYQQDPGMELHLIHYSYGVNSTEKGDLSSESTVSRIRTEHFPLTLESARPSHTSQYLCASSDVGGEEKLFFGSGTQLSVL.

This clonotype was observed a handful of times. The CDR3 coding sequence is TGTGCCAGCAGTGGAGGAGATCTAGGACAGTTAGAAAAACTGTTTTTT. As protein: CASSGGDLGQLEKLFF. The chain joins TRBV28 to TRBJ1-4; TRBD1 is a possible D gene (6 bases). The CDR3 length is 16 residues. V dropped 5 bases and J dropped 8 bases, with 21 bases sitting between them. CDR1 MDHEN and CDR2 SYDVKM come from the germline V gene.

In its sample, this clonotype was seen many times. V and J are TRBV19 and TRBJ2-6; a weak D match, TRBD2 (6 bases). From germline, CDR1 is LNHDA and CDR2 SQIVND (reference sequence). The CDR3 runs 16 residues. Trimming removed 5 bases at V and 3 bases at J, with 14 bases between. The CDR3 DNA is TGTGCCAGTAGTGGAGCTTCGGGGGTTGGGGCCAACGTCCTGACTTTC. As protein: CASSGASGVGANVLTF.

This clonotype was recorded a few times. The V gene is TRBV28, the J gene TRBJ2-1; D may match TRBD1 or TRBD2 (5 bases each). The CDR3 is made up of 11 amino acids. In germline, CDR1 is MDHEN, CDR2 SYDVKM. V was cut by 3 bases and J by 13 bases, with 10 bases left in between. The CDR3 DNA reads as TGTGCCAGCAGTTTCAAGAGGGGACAGTTCTTC. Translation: CASSFKRGQFF.

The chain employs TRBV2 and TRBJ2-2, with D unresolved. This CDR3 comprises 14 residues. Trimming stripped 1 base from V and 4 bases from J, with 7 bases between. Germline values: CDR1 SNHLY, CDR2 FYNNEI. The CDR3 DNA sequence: TGTGCCAGCAGTGAAGACCTACTCACCGGGGAGCTGTTTTTT. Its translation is CASSEDLLTGELFF.

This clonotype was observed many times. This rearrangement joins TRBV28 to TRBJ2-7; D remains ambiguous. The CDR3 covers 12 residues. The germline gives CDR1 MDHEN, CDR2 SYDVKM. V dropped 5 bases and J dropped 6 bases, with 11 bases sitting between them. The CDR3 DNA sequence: TGTGCCAGCAGTCCGCATAAGGGCGAGCAGTACTTC. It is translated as CASSPHKGEQYF.